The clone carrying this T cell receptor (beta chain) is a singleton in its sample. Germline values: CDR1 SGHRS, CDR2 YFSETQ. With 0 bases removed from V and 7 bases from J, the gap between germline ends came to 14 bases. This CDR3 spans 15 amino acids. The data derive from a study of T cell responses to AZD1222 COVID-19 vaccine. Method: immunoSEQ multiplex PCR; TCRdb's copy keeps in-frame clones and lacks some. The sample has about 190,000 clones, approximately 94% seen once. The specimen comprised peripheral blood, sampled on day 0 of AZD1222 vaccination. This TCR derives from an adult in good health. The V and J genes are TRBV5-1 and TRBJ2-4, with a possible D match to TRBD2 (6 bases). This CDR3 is CASSLAVGGTNIQYF. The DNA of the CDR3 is TGCGCCAGCAGCTTGGCCGTGGGAGGTACCAACATTCAGTACTTC.